Described below is a single TCR beta chain sequence and its context. Profiling relied on immunoSEQ multiplex PCR, and the TCRdb table lists in-frame clones only, not all of them. The sample holds roughly 110,000 clones; 87% are singletons and the top ten take around 4.4%. V was cut by 2 bases and J by 4 bases, with 18 bases left in between. The CDR3 is 16 amino acids. Germline V lookup: CDR1 MNHEY, CDR2 SVGEGT. These data come from a study of T cell responses to AZD1222 COVID-19 vaccine. The clonotype comes from an adult in good health. This chain links TRBV6-2 or TRBV6-3 with TRBJ2-7, with D possibly being TRBD2 (6 bases). This specimen consisted of peripheral blood, obtained on day 0 of AZD1222 vaccination. Written as DNA, the CDR3 is TGTGCCAGCAGTTACCCCTCTTGGCGGGGTGTTTACGAGCAGTACTTC. It codes for CASSYPSWRGVYEQYF.